Detailed here is one TCR beta chain. CDR3 size: 20 residues. Germline V gene sequence: CDR1 SGHRS, CDR2 YFSETQ. V lost 3 bases and J lost 1; bases outside the gene matches: 15. In the original processing: Estimates of nucleated cell counts were drawn from the amplification of reference gene primers. Profiled with immunoSEQ multiplex PCR; TCRdb holds only in-frame clones, not every one. Clone size and V and J calls were adopted from that table, with D and trimming inferred from the DNA. The sample includes nearly 90,000 clones, about nine tenths of them seen just once. This record belongs to a study of blood T cell repertoires in COVID-19. The overall study: The analysed material was cDNA or gDNA that came from T cells, B-cell-depleted T cells, or PBMCs.

J is TRBJ2-2 and V is TRBV5-1; 10 bases fit TRBD2. The sequencing sample was made of peripheral blood. The receptor was derived from a man aged 55 to 70 with acute or convalescent COVID-19. The CDR3 protein is CASSSIAGGPIRGNTGELFF. CDR3 sequence (DNA): TGCGCCAGCAGCTCTATAGCGGGAGGTCCCATTCGGGGGAACACCGGGGAGCTGTTTTTT.